Given below is one T cell receptor beta chain in context. What it binds is not known. It was with 60 Vbeta and 13 Jbeta primers that the PCR ran. The assay was immunoSEQ multiplex PCR, and TCRdb's table has in-frame clones only and misses some. The data hold some 170,000 clones, with under 85% observed a single time. The CDR3 runs to 16 residues. In germline, CDR1 is MNHEY, CDR2 SMNVEV (reference sequence). Trimming cost V 1 base and J 0 bases, with 13 bases left between them. The data were obtained in a study of cytomegalovirus exposure and HLA in healthy donors. Notes on the study in general: Sequence variants that were highly shared formed a cluster that was likely a sequencing artifact. Segments of the TCR beta V type were, in most cases, productive about 90% or about 30% of the time in an earlier analysis.

The specimen sequenced was PBMCs. This chain links TRBV27 with TRBJ2-7, with D uncertain. The receptor's source is a woman aged 25 to 39 in good health and CMV-seronegative. The CDR3 spells CASSLLVAGGSYEQYF. In DNA form, the CDR3 reads TGTGCCAGCAGTTTATTGGTCGCCGGCGGCTCCTACGAGCAGTACTTC.